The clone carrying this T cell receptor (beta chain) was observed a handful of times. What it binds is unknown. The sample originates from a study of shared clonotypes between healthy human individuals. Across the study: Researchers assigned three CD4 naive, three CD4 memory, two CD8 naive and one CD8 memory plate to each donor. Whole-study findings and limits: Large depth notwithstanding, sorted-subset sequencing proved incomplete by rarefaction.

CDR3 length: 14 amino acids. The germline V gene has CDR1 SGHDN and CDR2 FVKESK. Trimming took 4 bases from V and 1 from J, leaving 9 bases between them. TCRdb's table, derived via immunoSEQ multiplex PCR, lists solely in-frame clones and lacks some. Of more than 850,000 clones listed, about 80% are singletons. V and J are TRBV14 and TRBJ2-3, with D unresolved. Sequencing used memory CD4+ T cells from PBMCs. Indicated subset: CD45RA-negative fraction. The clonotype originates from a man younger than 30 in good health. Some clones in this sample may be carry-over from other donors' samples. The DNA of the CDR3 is TGTGCCAGCAGCCGTACATGGGGCACAGATACGCAGTATTTT. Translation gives CASSRTWGTDTQYF.